Below, 31 T cell receptor beta chains from the same sample are listed, as sequenced in a study of technical replicates of blood from four donors. Only in-frame clones appear in the TCRdb table, and some are missing; sequencing was by immunoSEQ multiplex PCR. The profile covers roughly 100,000 clones, with more than 85% appearing a single time and around 0.3% taken by the ten largest. Sequences were obtained from T cells isolated from PBMCs. The receptors were gathered from a human donor in good health.

V gene TRBV25-1 combines with J gene TRBJ2-3, with TRBD1 matching over 7 bases. CDR1 is MGHDK and CDR2 is SYGVNS in the germline V gene. This CDR3 contains 16 residues. V gave up 1 base and J gave up 4 bases; unmatched junction bases: 8. The CDR3 sequence is CASSEWGTASADTQYF. CDR3 DNA sequence: TGTGCCAGCAGTGAATGGGGGACAGCGAGCGCAGATACGCAGTATTTT.

The chain employs TRBV29-1 and TRBJ2-1; 11 bases are a match to TRBD2. This CDR3 has 15 residues. CDR1 is SQVTM, CDR2 ANQGSEA, per germline. The ends lost 3 bases at V and 8 bases at J; junction bases unmatched: 9. CDR3 in amino acids: CSVEALAGALDEQFF. DNA for the CDR3: TGCAGCGTTGAGGCACTAGCGGGAGCTCTCGATGAGCAGTTCTTC.

The genes are TRBV11-2 and TRBJ1-1, with 9 bases lining up with TRBD1. This CDR3 comprises 19 residues. CDR1 SGHAT and CDR2 FQNNGV come from the germline V gene. The J segment lost 1 base and the V segment lost 7 bases, leaving 19 bases of the junction unmatched. In DNA, the CDR3 is TGTGCCAGCACCAATTTCCCCCCGGGACAGGGTAGGGCGAACACTGAAGCTTTCTTT. This sequence encodes CASTNFPPGQGRANTEAFF.

The V gene is TRBV5-1, the J gene TRBJ2-5; D is unresolved. The germline V gene encodes CDR1 SGHRS and CDR2 YFSETQ. V gave up 2 bases and J gave up 5 bases, with 7 bases separating them. This CDR3 has 12 amino acids. This CDR3 is CASSFGSETQYF. For the CDR3, the DNA is TGCGCCAGCAGCTTCGGTTCGGAGACCCAGTACTTC.

The rearrangement uses TRBV27 and TRBJ2-3; 10 bases agree with TRBD1. The J segment lost 3 bases and the V segment lost 7 bases, leaving 4 bases of the junction unmatched. Looked up from germline, CDR1 is MNHEY and CDR2 is SMNVEV (reference sequence). The CDR3 spans 14 residues. In DNA, the CDR3 is TGTGCCAGCAAAGGGGGACAGGGGACAGATACGCAGTATTTT. Its protein product is CASKGGQGTDTQYF.

This chain connects TRBV10-3 to TRBJ2-1; 11 bases line up with TRBD1. The V gene's germline CDR1 is ENHRY and CDR2 SYGVKD. Losses at the gene ends were 3 bases for V and 4 bases for J; bases not matched to a gene: 5. The CDR3 loop spans 16 amino acids. The CDR3 sequence is CAISEPGTGGYNEQFF. The CDR3 nucleotides are TGTGCCATCAGTGAACCCGGGACAGGGGGTTACAATGAGCAGTTCTTC.

Only one count was recorded for this clone. The chain links TRBV9 to TRBJ2-4; D possibly corresponds to TRBD1 (5 bases). Germline loops: CDR1 SGDLS, CDR2 YYNGEE. The V end lost 4 bases, the J end lost 7 bases, and 15 bases lay between the germline ends. CDR3 length equals 14 residues. The CDR3 here is CASSLTDTRNIQYF. The DNA for the CDR3 is TGTGCCAGCAGCCTGACAGACACGCGGAACATTCAGTACTTC.

The CDR3 here is CSVEQGSANYGYTF. In DNA, the CDR3 is TGCAGCGTAGAACAGGGTTCAGCTAACTATGGCTACACCTTC. The chain carries TRBV29-1 and TRBJ1-2, with a tentative D call TRBD1 (6 bases). Germline V gene data show CDR1 as SQVTM and CDR2 as ANQGSEA. V was clipped by 6 bases and J by 0 bases, with 14 bases between them. The CDR3 extends over 14 amino acids.

This chain uses TRBV27 with TRBJ1-4, with D maybe TRBD1 (5 bases). The CDR3 runs to 16 residues. CDR1 is MNHEY and CDR2 is SMNVEV in the germline V gene (reference sequence). The V and J ends lost 0 bases and 11 bases respectively, with 19 bases between them. CDR3 loop: CASSLSPREGPPKLFF. In DNA, the CDR3 is TGTGCCAGCAGTTTATCGCCCAGGGAGGGACCGCCGAAACTGTTTTTT.

This clone was detected once. The chain is built from TRBV9 and TRBJ2-7; 9 nucleotides agree with TRBD1. J gave up 5 bases and V 1 base, and 10 bases lay outside the gene matches. The CDR3 sequence is 16 residues long. Germline V gives CDR1 SGDLS, CDR2 YYNGEE. This chain's CDR3 is CASSVTLTGGIDEQYF. CDR3 nucleotides: TGTGCCAGCAGCGTAACGTTAACAGGGGGCATCGACGAGCAGTACTTC.

The chain recombines TRBV5-1 with TRBJ2-1; 9 positions match TRBD2. From germline, CDR1 is SGHRS and CDR2 YFSETQ. The CDR3 extends over 15 amino acids. V lost 0 bases to trimming and J lost 9 bases; unmatched junction nucleotides: 7. This chain's CDR3 is CASSLDLAGTGEQFF. The CDR3 DNA follows: TGCGCCAGCAGCTTGGACCTAGCGGGGACGGGTGAGCAGTTCTTC.

The chain employs TRBV29-1 and TRBJ2-4, with D unclear. V shed 0 bases and J shed 7 bases, with 13 bases lying between them. The CDR3 length is 14 residues. Germline V CDR1 and CDR2: SQVTM, ANQGSEA. DNA of the CDR3: TGCAGCGTTGAAGATCCGGAGCGTGTCAACATTCAGTACTTC. Amino acid sequence: CSVEDPERVNIQYF.

The rearrangement joins TRBV30 to TRBJ1-2; a weak D match, TRBD1 (5 bases). The CDR3 totals 14 residues. The V and J ends lost 5 bases and 8 bases respectively, with 21 bases between them. CDR1 GTSNPN and CDR2 SVGIG come from the germline V gene (reference sequence). CDR3 DNA: TGTGCCTGGGGGGGGACCGGACTGTTGAGGGGCTACACCTTC. It codes for CAWGGTGLLRGYTF.

The chain links TRBV30 to TRBJ2-1, with a tentative D call TRBD2 (7 bases). Trimming removed 2 bases at V and 8 bases at J, with 19 bases between. From germline, CDR1 is GTSNPN and CDR2 SVGIG (reference sequence). CDR3 length: 15 residues. The CDR3 DNA is TGTGCCTGGAGTAAATGGTGGGAGGGGGACCATGAGCAGTTCTTC. Its protein product is CAWSKWWEGDHEQFF.

The gene calls are TRBV11-2 and TRBJ2-2; 14 nucleotides agree with TRBD2. The J segment lost 8 bases and the V segment lost 4 bases, leaving 6 bases of the junction unmatched. The CDR3 spans 16 residues. CDR1 and CDR2 from the germline V gene are SGHAT and FQNNGV. As DNA, the CDR3 is TGTGCCAGCAGCTCAGGGACTAGCGGGAGTAGGGGGGAGCTGTTTTTT. Protein sequence: CASSSGTSGSRGELFF.

The chain employs TRBV7-2 and TRBJ2-7; D is possibly TRBD1 (6 bases). Germline V gene sequence: CDR1 SGHTA, CDR2 FQGNSA. Trimming removed 1 base at V and 2 bases at J, with 12 bases between. This CDR3 contains 15 residues. The CDR3 protein is CASSLVSRQAYEQYF. The CDR3 DNA reads TGTGCCAGCAGCTTAGTATCCAGACAGGCCTACGAGCAGTACTTC.

This clone was detected only a few times. This chain uses TRBV11-2 with TRBJ1-5, with no clear D. V dropped 5 bases and J dropped 0 bases, with 8 bases sitting between them. Germline values: CDR1 SGHAT, CDR2 FQNNGV. The CDR3 covers 14 residues. CDR3 DNA: TGTGCCAGCAGCGCCACTTATAGCAATCAGCCCCAGCATTTT. Residues: CASSATYSNQPQHF.

The chain couples TRBV7-8 to TRBJ2-1, with no clear D. Germline V gene lookup returns CDR1 SGHVS and CDR2 FQNEAQ. The CDR3 length is 16 residues. The ends were cut back, 1 base at V and 0 bases at J, with 10 bases in the middle. CDR3 amino acids: CASSLGIPSSYNEQFF. As DNA, the CDR3 is TGTGCCAGCAGCTTAGGCATACCTAGCTCCTACAATGAGCAGTTCTTC. The variable domain in full, completed from reference TRBV7-8 and TRBJ2-1, reads GAGVSQSPRYKVAKRGQDVALRCDPISGHVSLFWYQQALGQGPEFLTYFQNEAQLDKSGLPSDRFFAERPEGSVSTLKIQRTQQEDSAVYLCASSLGIPSSYNEQFFGPGTRLTVL.

This clone was seen just once. The V gene is TRBV2, the J gene TRBJ2-1; D may be TRBD2 (6 bases). Germline CDR1 is SNHLY and CDR2 is FYNNEI. V shed 1 base and J shed 10 bases, with 17 bases lying between them. The CDR3 has 15 amino acids. The CDR3 sequence is CASSEGIGEVGEQFF. Here the CDR3 DNA reads TGTGCCAGCAGTGAAGGGATCGGGGAGGTGGGGGAGCAGTTCTTC.

J is TRBJ2-4 and V is TRBV19, with a weak D call TRBD1 (6 bases). V was clipped by 7 bases and J by 6 bases, with 13 bases between them. The CDR3 is 13 amino acids. Germline assignment: CDR1 LNHDA and CDR2 SQIVND (reference sequence). CDR3 coding DNA: TGTGCCAGTACACTACAGGGTTTAAACATTCAGTACTTC. Its protein is CASTLQGLNIQYF.

V usage is TRBV7-3 and J usage is TRBJ2-2; a weak D match, TRBD2 (6 bases). The CDR3 length is 14 residues. Germline V gives CDR1 SGHTA, CDR2 FQGTGA. Deletions cut 4 bases from V and 5 bases from J, with 11 bases between. Written as DNA, the CDR3 is TGTGCCAGCAGCTCCCATGGGGGGACCGGGGAGCTGTTTTTT. Its translation is CASSSHGGTGELFF.

The chain recombines TRBV7-3 with TRBJ2-4; 7 bases map to TRBD2. The CDR3 has 16 amino acids. V shed 3 bases, J shed 1 base, and the junction held 6 bases outside the gene matches. Germline CDR1 reads SGHTA; CDR2 reads FQGTGA. For the CDR3, the DNA is TGTGCCAGCAGCTTCTCAGCGGGAATGGCCAAAAACATTCAGTACTTC. It is translated as CASSFSAGMAKNIQYF.

The chain joins TRBV9 to TRBJ2-2; D possibly corresponds to TRBD2 (6 bases). CDR1 is SGDLS and CDR2 is YYNGEE in the germline V gene. This CDR3 comprises 16 residues. The germline V and J ends were trimmed by 5 bases and 0 bases, with 14 bases remaining between them. CDR3 region: CASSDSPGANTGELFF. The CDR3 DNA reads as TGTGCCAGCAGTGACTCTCCGGGAGCGAACACCGGGGAGCTGTTTTTT.

The J gene is TRBJ2-3, the V gene TRBV27; tentatively, D is TRBD1 (6 bases). The V and J ends lost 10 bases and 1 base respectively, with 12 bases between them. Per germline, CDR1 MNHEY and CDR2 SMNVEV (reference sequence). This CDR3 has 13 amino acids. The CDR3: CAKQGTRTDTQYF. In nucleotides, the CDR3 is TGTGCCAAACAGGGTACTCGCACAGATACGCAGTATTTT.

This clone was counted once. The V gene is TRBV5-1, the J gene TRBJ2-2; the match to TRBD2 covers 11 bases. This CDR3 region has 16 residues. V dropped 3 bases and J dropped 5; count of bases not matched to a gene: 6. The germline V gene encodes CDR1 SGHRS and CDR2 YFSETQ. The CDR3 DNA reads as TGCGCCAGCAGCTCCATAGCGGGAGGGCCGACCGGGGAGCTGTTTTTT. This sequence encodes CASSSIAGGPTGELFF.

V and J are TRBV18 and TRBJ2-7, with D hard to call. V dropped 3 bases and J dropped 5 bases, with 8 bases sitting between them. The CDR3 contains 12 residues. Germline-derived CDR1 and CDR2 are KGHSH and LQKENI. CDR3 nucleotide sequence: TGTGCCAGCTCACCCCAGGCCCACGAGCAGTACTTC. It codes for CASSPQAHEQYF.

The rearrangement links TRBV6-1 to TRBJ1-2, with TRBD1 matching 11 bases. Trimming at V came to 3 bases and at J to 5 bases, leaving 5 bases not matched to a gene. Germline V lookup: CDR1 MNHNS, CDR2 SASEGT. This CDR3 has 15 residues. The CDR3 DNA is TGTGCCAGCAGTGACTCCGGGACAGGGGGGTATGGCTACACCTTC. Protein product: CASSDSGTGGYGYTF.

V gene TRBV28 combines with J gene TRBJ2-1; the D gene is possibly TRBD2 (6 bases). With 3 bases removed from V and 6 bases from J, the gap between germline ends came to 15 bases. CDR1 is MDHEN and CDR2 is SYDVKM in the germline V gene. The CDR3 totals 15 residues. CDR3 loop: CASSFGGVVGNEQFF. CDR3 sequence (DNA): TGTGCCAGCAGTTTTGGCGGGGTGGTTGGCAATGAGCAGTTCTTC. The full variable domain, rest sourced from reference TRBV28 and TRBJ2-1, is DVKVTQSSRYLVKRTGEKVFLECVQDMDHENMFWYRQDPGLGLRLIYFSYDVKMKEKGDIPEGYSVSREKKERFSLILESASTNQTSMYLCASSFGGVVGNEQFFGPGTRLTVL.

This chain links TRBV19 with TRBJ2-3, with D perhaps TRBD2 (7 bases). The CDR3 loop spans 16 amino acids. The ends were cut back, 3 bases at V and 2 bases at J, with 15 bases in the middle. Germline CDR1 is LNHDA and CDR2 is SQIVND (reference sequence). The CDR3 loop is CASSMGGASFTDTQYF. The CDR3 DNA is TGTGCCAGTAGTATGGGGGGGGCCTCCTTCACAGATACGCAGTATTTT.

The chain is built from TRBV7-9 and TRBJ2-3; 10 bases align to TRBD1. This CDR3 contains 16 residues. CDR1 and CDR2 (germline): SEHNR, FQNEAQ (reference sequence). With V trimmed by 5 bases and J by 4 bases, 9 bases remained unmatched. The CDR3 loop is CASSPGRTGGPDTQYF. CDR3 coding DNA: TGTGCCAGCAGCCCCGGGAGGACAGGGGGACCAGATACGCAGTATTTT.

This clone was observed a handful of times. This chain joins TRBV9 and TRBJ2-3; no firm D call. Germline CDR1 and CDR2: SGDLS and YYNGEE. V dropped 1 base and J dropped 2 bases, with 17 bases sitting between them. This CDR3 comprises 17 residues. CDR3 bases: TGTGCCAGCAGCGTATCTTCGTCCACAGCCTACACAGATACGCAGTATTTT. Amino acid sequence: CASSVSSSTAYTDTQYF.